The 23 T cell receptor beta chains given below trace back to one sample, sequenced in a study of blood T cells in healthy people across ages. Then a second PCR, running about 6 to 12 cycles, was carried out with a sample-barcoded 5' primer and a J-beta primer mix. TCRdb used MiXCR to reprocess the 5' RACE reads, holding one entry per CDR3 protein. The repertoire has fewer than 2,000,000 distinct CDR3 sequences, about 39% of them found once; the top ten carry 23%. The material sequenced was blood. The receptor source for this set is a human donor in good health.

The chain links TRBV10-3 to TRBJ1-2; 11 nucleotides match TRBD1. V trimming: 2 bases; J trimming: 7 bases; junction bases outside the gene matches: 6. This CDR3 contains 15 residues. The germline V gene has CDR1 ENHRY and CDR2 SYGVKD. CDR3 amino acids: CAISELGQGAGGYTF. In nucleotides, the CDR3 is TGTGCCATCAGTGAGCTAGGACAGGGGGCAGGTGGCTACACCTTC.

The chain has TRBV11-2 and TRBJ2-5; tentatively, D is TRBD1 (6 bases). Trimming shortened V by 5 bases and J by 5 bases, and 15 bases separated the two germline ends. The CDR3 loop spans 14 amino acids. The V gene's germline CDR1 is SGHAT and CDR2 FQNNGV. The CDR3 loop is CASSRMGAGETQYF. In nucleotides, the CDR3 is TGTGCCAGCAGCCGGATGGGGGCTGGGGAGACCCAGTACTTC.

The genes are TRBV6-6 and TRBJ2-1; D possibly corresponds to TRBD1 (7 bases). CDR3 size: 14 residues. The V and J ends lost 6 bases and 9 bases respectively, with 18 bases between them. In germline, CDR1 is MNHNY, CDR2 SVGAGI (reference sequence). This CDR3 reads CASRFNSGGSEQFF. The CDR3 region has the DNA TGTGCCAGCAGGTTCAACTCAGGGGGGAGTGAGCAGTTCTTC.

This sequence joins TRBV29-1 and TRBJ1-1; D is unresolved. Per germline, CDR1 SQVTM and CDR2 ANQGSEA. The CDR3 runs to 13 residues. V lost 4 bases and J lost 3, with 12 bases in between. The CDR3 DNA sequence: TGCAGCGTTGTAGTGGGATTGGACACTGAAGCTTTCTTT. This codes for CSVVVGLDTEAFF.

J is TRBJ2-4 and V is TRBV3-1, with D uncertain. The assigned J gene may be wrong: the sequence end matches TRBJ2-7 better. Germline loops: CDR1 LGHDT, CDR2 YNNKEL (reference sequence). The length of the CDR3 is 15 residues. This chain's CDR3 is CASSHPGGMTGEQYF. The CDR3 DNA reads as TGTGCCAGCAGCCATCCCGGTGGTATGACGGGCGAGCAGTACTTC.

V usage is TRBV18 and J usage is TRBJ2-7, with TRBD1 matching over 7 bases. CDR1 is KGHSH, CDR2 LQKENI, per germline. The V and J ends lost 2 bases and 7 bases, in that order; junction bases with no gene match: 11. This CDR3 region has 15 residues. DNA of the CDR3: TGTGCCAGCTCACCAACGGTCGGGACAGATCTTGAGCAGTACTTC. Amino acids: CASSPTVGTDLEQYF.

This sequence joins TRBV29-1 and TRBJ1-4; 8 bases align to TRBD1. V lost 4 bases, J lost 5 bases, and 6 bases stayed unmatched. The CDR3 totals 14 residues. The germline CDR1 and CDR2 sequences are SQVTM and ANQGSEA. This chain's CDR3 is CSVGDRGGNEKLFF. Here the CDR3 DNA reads TGCAGCGTTGGAGACAGGGGTGGAAATGAAAAACTGTTTTTT.

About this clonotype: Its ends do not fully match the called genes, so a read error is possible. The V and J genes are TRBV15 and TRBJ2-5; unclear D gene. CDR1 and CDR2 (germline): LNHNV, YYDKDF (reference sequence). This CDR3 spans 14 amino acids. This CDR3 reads CATSTRLDQEAQYF. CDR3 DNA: TGTGCCACCAGCACAAGACTTGACCAAGAGGCCCAGTACTTC.

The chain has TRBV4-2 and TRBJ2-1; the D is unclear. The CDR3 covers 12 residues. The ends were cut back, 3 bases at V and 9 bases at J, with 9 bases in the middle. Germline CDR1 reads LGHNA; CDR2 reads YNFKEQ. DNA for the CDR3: TGTGCCAGCAGCCAGCCCTTACTTGAGCAGTTCTTC. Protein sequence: CASSQPLLEQFF.

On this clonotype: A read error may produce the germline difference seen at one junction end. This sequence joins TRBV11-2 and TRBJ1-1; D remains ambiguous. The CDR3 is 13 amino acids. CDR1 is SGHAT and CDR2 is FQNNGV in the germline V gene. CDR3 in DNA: TGTGTCAGCAGCTTAGATCGGAACACTGAAGCTTTCTTT. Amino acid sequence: CVSSLDRNTEAFF.

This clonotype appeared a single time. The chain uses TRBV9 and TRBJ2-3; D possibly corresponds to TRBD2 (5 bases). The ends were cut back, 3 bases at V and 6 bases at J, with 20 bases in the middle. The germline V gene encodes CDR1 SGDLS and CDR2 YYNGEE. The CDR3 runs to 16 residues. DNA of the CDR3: TGTGCCAGCAGCGCGGGTTGGGCGGGCCGTCGGGATACGCAGTATTTT. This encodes CASSAGWAGRRDTQYF.

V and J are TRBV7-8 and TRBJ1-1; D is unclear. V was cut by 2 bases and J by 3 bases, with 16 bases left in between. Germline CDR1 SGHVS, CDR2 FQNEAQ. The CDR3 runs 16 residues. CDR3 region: CASSLIYSERDTEAFF. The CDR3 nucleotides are TGTGCCAGCAGCTTAATTTACAGCGAAAGGGACACTGAAGCTTTCTTT.

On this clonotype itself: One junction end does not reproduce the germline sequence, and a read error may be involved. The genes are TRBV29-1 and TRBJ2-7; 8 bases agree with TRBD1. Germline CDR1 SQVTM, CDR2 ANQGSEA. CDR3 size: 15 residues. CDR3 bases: TGCGGCGTAGGACAGGGCCCTACCTGGTGGAGCGAGCAGTACTTC. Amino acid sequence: CGVGQGPTWWSEQYF.

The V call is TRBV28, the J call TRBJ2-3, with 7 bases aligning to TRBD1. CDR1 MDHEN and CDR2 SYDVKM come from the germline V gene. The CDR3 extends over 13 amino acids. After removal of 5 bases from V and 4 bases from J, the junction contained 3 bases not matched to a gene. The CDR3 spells CASSGGQSDTQYF. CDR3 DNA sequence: TGTGCCAGCAGTGGGGGACAGTCAGATACGCAGTATTTT.

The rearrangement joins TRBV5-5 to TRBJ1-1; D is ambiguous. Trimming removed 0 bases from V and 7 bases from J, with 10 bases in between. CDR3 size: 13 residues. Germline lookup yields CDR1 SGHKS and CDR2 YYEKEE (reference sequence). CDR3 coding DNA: TGTGCCAGCAGCTTGGGCTGGGCGGATGAAGCTTTCTTT. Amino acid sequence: CASSLGWADEAFF.

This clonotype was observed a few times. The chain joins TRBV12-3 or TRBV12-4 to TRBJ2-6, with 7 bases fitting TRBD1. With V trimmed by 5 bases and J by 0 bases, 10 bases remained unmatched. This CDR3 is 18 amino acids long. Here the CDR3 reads CASSPLGQSSSGANVLTF. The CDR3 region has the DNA TGTGCCAGCAGTCCTCTGGGACAGTCTAGCTCTGGGGCCAACGTCCTGACTTTC.

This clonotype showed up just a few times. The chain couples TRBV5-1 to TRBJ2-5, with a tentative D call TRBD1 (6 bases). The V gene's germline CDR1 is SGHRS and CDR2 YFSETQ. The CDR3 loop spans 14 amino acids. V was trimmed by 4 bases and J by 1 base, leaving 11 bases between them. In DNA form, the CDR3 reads TGCGCCAGCAGCCTTAGGACAGTCCAAGAGACCCAGTACTTC. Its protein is CASSLRTVQETQYF.

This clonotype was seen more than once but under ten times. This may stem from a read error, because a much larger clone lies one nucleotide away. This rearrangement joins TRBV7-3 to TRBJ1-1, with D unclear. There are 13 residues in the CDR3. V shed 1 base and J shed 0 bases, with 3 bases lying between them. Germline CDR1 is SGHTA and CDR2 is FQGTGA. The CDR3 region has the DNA TGTGCCAGCAGCTTAATGCTGAACACTGAAGCTTTCTTT. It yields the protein CASSLMLNTEAFF.

The CDR3 DNA sequence: TGTGCCAGCAGCTTAACTTATGTCTACGAGCAGTACTTC. It is translated as CASSLTYVYEQYF. The chain couples TRBV7-2 to TRBJ2-7; no definite D call. V was clipped by 2 bases and J by 3 bases, with 8 bases between them. Germline values: CDR1 SGHTA, CDR2 FQGNSA. The CDR3 has 13 amino acids. Using reference TRBV7-2 and TRBJ2-7 for the parts outside the CDR3, the full variable domain is GAGVSQSPSNKVTEKGKDVELRCDPISGHTALYWYRQSLGQGLEFLIYFQGNSAPDKSGLPSDRFSAERTGGSVSTLTIQRTQQEDSAVYLCASSLTYVYEQYFGPGTRLTVT.

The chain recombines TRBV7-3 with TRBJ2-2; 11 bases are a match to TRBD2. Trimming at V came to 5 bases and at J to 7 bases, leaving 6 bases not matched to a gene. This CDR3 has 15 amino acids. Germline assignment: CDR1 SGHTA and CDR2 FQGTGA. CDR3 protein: CASSLIAGGLGELFF. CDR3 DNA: TGTGCCAGCAGCCTAATAGCGGGGGGGCTCGGGGAGCTGTTTTTT.

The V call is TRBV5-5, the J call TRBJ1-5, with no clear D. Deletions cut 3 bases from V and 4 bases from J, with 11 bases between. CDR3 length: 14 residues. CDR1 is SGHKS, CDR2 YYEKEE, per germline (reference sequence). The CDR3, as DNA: TGTGCCAGCAGCTCCGGCGGCATAAATCAGCCCCAGCATTTT. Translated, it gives CASSSGGINQPQHF.

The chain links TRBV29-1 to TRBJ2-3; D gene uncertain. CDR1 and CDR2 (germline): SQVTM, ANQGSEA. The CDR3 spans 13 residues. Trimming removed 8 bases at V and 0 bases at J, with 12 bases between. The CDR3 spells CSTPKPSTDTQYF. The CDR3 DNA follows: TGCAGCACGCCGAAACCCAGCACAGATACGCAGTATTTT.

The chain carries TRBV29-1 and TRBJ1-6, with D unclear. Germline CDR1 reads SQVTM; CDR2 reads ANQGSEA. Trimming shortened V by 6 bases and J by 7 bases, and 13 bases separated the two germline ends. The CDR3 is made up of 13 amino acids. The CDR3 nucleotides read TGCAGCGTGAGGGCCGGAGGGAATTCACCCCTCCACTTT. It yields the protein CSVRAGGNSPLHF.